This T cell receptor beta chain was captured by sequencing in a study of cytomegalovirus exposure and HLA in healthy donors. Study-level background: A prior analysis found about 120 million unique TCR beta sequences from 170 million or so T cells. General study results and limits: Confirmation was obtained in vitro that a few CMV-associated chains are specific for CMV antigens. In an earlier analysis, productive rearrangement rates for most beta V segments clustered near 90% or 30%.

Details on this clone: The antigen is not known. Relative to the germline gene, one junction end is altered; a read error may explain this.

PCR employed 60 Vbeta and 13 Jbeta primers. Assay used: immunoSEQ multiplex PCR; TCRdb lists only in-frame clones, some missing. The sample yields 90,000 to 120,000 clones, roughly 69% seen once. Germline V lookup: CDR1 MRHNA, CDR2 SNTAGT. This CDR3 is built from 12 residues. The V call is TRBV6-4, the J call TRBJ2-1, with 7 bases that match TRBD2. What was sequenced was PBMCs. The origin of this receptor is a middle-aged man in good health and CMV-seropositive. The CDR3 loop reads CASSDGLAVPIF. The CDR3 region has the DNA TGTGCCAGCAGTGACGGGCTAGCGGTACCGATCTTC.